This T cell receptor beta chain was identified in a study of cytomegalovirus exposure and HLA in healthy donors (dated by TCRdb to about 2017). Regarding the study in general: An earlier analysis of roughly 630 of the donors reported more than 250 Gb of sequence data and some 120 million unique TCR beta sequences from 150 million to 200 million T cells. The study was designed to test whether signatures of past pathogen exposure could be identified by cataloging public T cell receptors. To predict cytomegalovirus infection status, the study combined high-throughput TCR immunosequencing, statistical association of individual TCRs with disease status, and machine learning. An earlier analysis of 450 to 750 of the donors used high-throughput TCR beta sequencing to judge whether each TCR beta V gene segment behaved as functional or pseudogenic. Using immunosequencing, the study profiled T cell repertoires from fewer than 700 subjects and related those repertoires to cytomegalovirus serostatus. Among 350 to 400 genotyped donors of the cohort, an average of about 240,000 unique TCR beta nucleotide sequences were sequenced per donor, approximately 20% of them non-productive. Besides the first cohort of hundreds of subjects, a separate validation cohort made up of roughly 120 different subjects was used. Four to six DR-DQ haplotypes were handled as single units for association and clustering, since linkage in the cohort was strong. Every discovery cohort repertoire had been produced on one sequencing platform. The genetic ancestry cluster associated with self-reported Caucasian donors included roughly four fifths of the 300 to 450 genotyped donors. Approximately 300 gigabases of sequencing data and 70 million to 100 million unique TCR sequences were included in an early release covering around 600 HLA-typed donors. HLA typing covered class I and class II loci at four-digit resolution. The number of typed donors differed by locus: about 620-640 for A, B, C, DRB1 and DQB1; approximately 530 for DQA1; approximately 610 for DPA1; and about 450 for DPB1. Donor age, sex, ethnicity and CMV serostatus were compiled together with the repertoire data. In a later analysis, previously published TCR beta repertoires from 550 to 700 donors were re-analyzed and high-resolution HLA genotyping was added so that TCR occurrence patterns could be studied. The later analysis used no new phenotypic data to find candidate immune exposures, relying instead on TCR beta sequences and their occurrence across donors. In a later genetic analysis, genome-wide SNP genotypes for about 65% of the 666 donors were used, and that subset was treated as a discovery cohort.

In total, roughly 710 healthy bone marrow donors made up the cohort. At the time of sampling, every cohort member was nominally healthy, though immune exposures that went unrecorded were likely present. The donor was CMV seronegative and belonged to the group of around 350 seronegative cohort members. A peripheral blood sample was provided by each donor, and peripheral blood mononuclear cells were used for TCR beta sequencing. Genomic DNA was extracted from the blood cell samples with the Qiagen DNeasy Blood Extraction Kit. Library method: the immunoSEQ multiplex PCR assay. A mixture of 60 forward primers for TCR Vbeta segments and 13 reverse primers for TCR Jbeta segments was used in the multiplex PCR. A multiplex PCR assay on genomic DNA amplified the CDR3 region of rearranged TCR beta genes. The Illumina HiSeq System was used to sequence the amplified TCR beta libraries as 87-base-pair reads. As for how the authors treated the data: Across the roughly 640 repertoires, a later analysis counted tens of millions of unique TCR beta chains, around 10 million of which were shared by at least two donors. Raw reads were error-corrected and collapsed into unique sequences by a nearest-neighbor algorithm in which closely related sequences were merged to remove PCR and sequencing errors. To assign V, D and J gene segments, CDR3 sequences were aligned to IMGT reference sequences. Each retained sequence needed at least a six-nucleotide match to both a V gene segment and a J gene segment. Rearrangements were classified as productive when the CDR3 lacked stop codons and remained in frame with V and J, and all other rearrangements were classified as non-productive. CDR3 was defined according to IMGT convention as the region running from the second conserved V-encoded cysteine to the conserved J-encoded phenylalanine. The earlier analysis of some 580 of the donors excluded any sequence lacking an unambiguous match to a single V gene segment. In an earlier analysis of approximately 610 of the donors, V segments were called functional above 56.7% productive rearrangements and were called segregating when the between-donor standard deviation exceeded 5%. A statistical classification framework was built for diagnosing cytomegalovirus status from the catalog of TCR beta chain sequences. In a later analysis, TCR nucleotide sequences were compared against IMGT/GENE-DB human TR gene sequences so that V and J genes could be assigned. A later analysis assigned CDR3 sequences and most-parsimonious VDJ recombination scenarios with the TCRdist pipeline. In a later analysis, each TCR beta chain was defined by its CDR3 amino acid sequence together with its V-gene family, and reads lacking a unique V-gene family were excluded. As a way to deal with suspected cross-contamination and a sequencing artifact, a later analysis dropped nearly 600 nucleotide sequences that were highly shared and had low generation probability. For each public chain, a later analysis derived a clonal expansion index from normalized ranks of inferred template counts within each repertoire. Generation probabilities in a later analysis came from a VDJ recombination model fitted to out-of-frame rearrangements, and those results were checked against IGoR. In a later analysis, TCR-TCR, TCR-HLA and TCR-CMV co-occurrence was scored with hypergeometric tests, and a repertoire-size bias correction was applied to TCR pairs. To estimate false discovery rates, a later analysis permuted the HLA or CMV assignments 20 times. In a later analysis, co-occurring TCRs were grouped using DBSCAN, and TCRdist sequence similarity was added for clustering within HLA-allele-positive subsets. For co-occurrence clustering, repertoires with fewer than 30,000 or more than 120,000 public chains were excluded, along with four to six repertoires with anomalous nucleotide sharing. Imported from immuneACCESS, the table was reduced by TCRdb to in-frame sequences with V and J called. These copies leave out some clones; in studies compared against another copy, an unresolved V gene accounts for under half, and the cause of the remainder is not known. V and J calls and clone size come straight from that table; D and trimming were deduced from the DNA. The sample table contains about 41,000 clones; only one count was recorded for more than 65% of them. Clones ranked in the top ten supply approximately 2.6% of the sample.

Remarks on this clone: Its antigen is currently not known. The sample holds no much larger clone one base away, and base qualities are not on file.

Points the paper makes about the study in general: When HLA alleles, especially DR and DQ, strongly co-occurred, attributing TCR associations to individual alleles was difficult. In an earlier analysis of roughly 500 of the donors, most TCR beta V segments appeared in productive rearrangements about 87% or about 30% of the time, broadly matching IMGT annotations. Because HLA typing was missing for some donors at each locus, association tests included only the typed subset. In a later analysis, several top co-occurrence clusters were reported to appear linked to parvovirus B19, influenza, CMV and Epstein-Barr virus. Presence/absence analyses assumed roughly uniform sequencing depth across donors, an assumption that may not hold. Most TCR sequences were seen in very few donors, while some public TCRs were found in many individuals. A group of highly shared sequence variants was considered likely to be a technical artifact of the sequencing pipeline. The 87-base-pair reads could not distinguish some IMGT-functional V segments, including TRBV6-2 and TRBV6-3, so those segments were excluded. It was suggested by the authors that the approach could potentially be generalized to other disease states and immunological phenotypes. A total of roughly 160 TCR beta chains were listed by the study as associated with cytomegalovirus. Linkage disequilibrium might explain the correlated functional status among segregating V segments, but an unknown experimental factor could not be ruled out. According to a later analysis, TCR association rates differed among HLA loci, with DRB1 alleles showing the most associated TCRs and HLA-C alleles showing the fewest. Only TCR beta chains were sequenced in this cohort, and the absence of alpha or paired-chain data limited detectable features. In a later genetic analysis, a missense DCLRE1C variant was associated with V-gene and J-gene trimming of TCR beta chains, and the association was replicated in an independent cohort. At a false discovery rate of 0.05, a later analysis linked 16,951 TCR beta sequences to specific HLA alleles. Cytomegalovirus status was reported to be diagnosed by the classifier with high specificity and sensitivity in both the original and validation cohorts. A further reported finding was that TCR beta sequences accurately predicted the HLA-A and HLA-B alleles for most subjects in the first cohort. In a later analysis, most CMV-associated TCR beta chains were found to appear HLA-restricted, with HLA associations seemingly driven largely by CMV exposure. In a later analysis, HLA-associated TCR beta chains showed more clonal expansion and lower generation probabilities than non-associated chains that were equally common. In a later genetic analysis, fewer N-insertions in productive TCRs were reported among donors in an Asian-associated ancestry cluster than the roughly 700-donor mean. Three of the identified cytomegalovirus-associated TCR beta chains were confirmed in vitro to be specific for cytomegalovirus antigens. CMV serostatus was the only immune exposure information available for the cohort. The earlier analysis of 587 of the donors excluded about 16 rarely observed V segments, including chromosome 9 orphons, because counts were too low.

In the germline V gene, CDR1 corresponds to MGHDK and CDR2 to SYGVNS. From cysteine to phenylalanine, the CDR3 is 16 amino acids long. Only the CDR3 region is kept as DNA, spanning 48 bases read in frame from base 1. Trimming takes 0 bases from V and 8 bases from J, and the germline ends sit 19 bases apart. This clonotype was obtained from a man aged 50 or older in good health and CMV-seronegative. Sequencing was carried out using PBMCs. This sequence uses TRBV25-1 and TRBJ1-2; TRBD1 might be the D gene, on 5 matching bases. The bases read TGTGCCAGCAGTGAATACTACCCTTGGGCAGGGAACGGCTACACCTTC. The encoded protein is CASSEYYPWAGNGYTF.